These T cell receptor beta chains were read from a single sample in a study of cytomegalovirus exposure and HLA in healthy donors. Profiled with immunoSEQ multiplex PCR; TCRdb holds only in-frame clones, not every one. The sample includes roughly 190,000 clones, over 70% of them seen just once. The sample was PBMCs. These receptor sequences come from a man aged 50 to 59 in good health and CMV-seronegative. CDR3s include the opening cysteine and the closing phenylalanine or tryptophan. Each record gives: CDR3 length, V gene, clone size, J gene, D gene, CDR3 protein, CDR3 DNA. The D gene is left open where the match is weak. Clone size is stated in some rows and not others, as once, few, many or a class when expanded.

17	TRBV5-6	NA	TRBJ2-7	TRBD2	CASSLGLAGSAVYEQYF	TGTGCCAGCAGCCTCGGACTAGCGGGCTCGGCAGTCTACGAGCAGTACTTC
13	TRBV5-1	NA	TRBJ1-6	NA	CASREGFNSPLHF	TGCGCCAGCAGGGAGGGATTTAATTCACCCCTCCACTTT
14	TRBV2	once	TRBJ2-5	NA	CASPIGAGQETQYF	TGTGCCAGCCCCATAGGGGCAGGCCAAGAGACCCAGTACTTC
15	TRBV7-3	NA	TRBJ2-1	NA	CASSLQGSSYNEQFF	TGTGCCAGCAGCTTACAGGGGAGCTCCTACAATGAGCAGTTCTTC
13	TRBV19	NA	TRBJ2-5	NA	CASKAGSRETQYF	TGTGCCAGTAAGGCCGGGTCGAGAGAGACCCAGTACTTC
15	TRBV15	NA	TRBJ2-7	NA	CATSRAELLTGEQYF	TGTGCCACCAGCAGAGCAGAGCTCCTAACGGGCGAGCAGTACTTC
13	TRBV27	NA	TRBJ2-7	NA	CASSYGGDYEQYF	TGTGCCAGCAGTTATGGGGGCGACTACGAGCAGTACTTC
16	TRBV5-6	once	TRBJ2-5	TRBD1	CASSSEITDRAETQYF	TGTGCCAGCAGCTCCGAAATAACAGACAGGGCGGAGACCCAGTACTTC
13	TRBV27	NA	TRBJ1-5	NA	CASSLGTGQPQHF	TGTGCCAGCAGTTTGGGGACTGGGCAGCCCCAGCATTTT
16	TRBV7-9	NA	TRBJ2-4	TRBD1	CASSSGTVLAKNIQYF	TGTGCCAGCAGCTCCGGGACAGTCCTAGCCAAAAACATTCAGTACTTC
17	TRBV18	once	TRBJ1-2	NA	CASSLTLGTSPNYGYTF	TGTGCCAGCTCACTCACCTTGGGCACTAGTCCTAACTATGGCTACACCTTC
15	TRBV6-5	NA	TRBJ1-1	NA	CASSYRGLENTEAFF	TGTGCCAGCAGTTACCGAGGTCTCGAGAACACTGAAGCTTTCTTT
13	TRBV6-5	NA	TRBJ1-2	TRBD1	CASRPGTGGGYTF	TGTGCCAGCAGACCCGGGACAGGGGGTGGCTACACCTTC
16	TRBV7-2	NA	TRBJ2-1	NA	CASSSRVGGDLLEQFF	TGTGCCAGCAGCTCCCGGGTAGGGGGAGACCTTTTGGAGCAGTTCTTC
11	TRBV27	NA	TRBJ2-1	NA	CASSVNNEQFF	TGTGCCAGCAGTGTCAACAATGAGCAGTTCTTC
13	TRBV27	NA	TRBJ1-2	NA	CASSFQGYYGYTF	TGTGCCAGCAGTTTCCAGGGCTACTATGGCTACACCTTC
18	TRBV21-1	NA	TRBJ1-3	NA	CASSKIAGGLLNGNTIYF	TGTGCCAGCAGCAAAATTGCGGGGGGGCTTTTAAACGGAAACACCATATATTTT
16	TRBV5-1	few	TRBJ2-3	TRBD1	CASSRGMGQRTDTQYF	TGCGCCAGCAGCCGCGGAATGGGACAGCGCACAGATACGCAGTATTTT
15	TRBV4-3	NA	TRBJ2-7	NA	CASAFREGGSYEQYF	TGCGCCAGCGCCTTCCGGGAAGGGGGCTCCTACGAGCAGTACTTC
15	TRBV2	NA	TRBJ2-3	NA	CASSEALISTDTQYF	TGTGCCAGCAGTGAAGCCCTAATCAGCACAGATACGCAGTATTTT
15	TRBV15	NA	TRBJ2-7	TRBD2	CATSRVSGGPYEQYF	TGTGCCACCAGCAGGGTTAGCGGGGGACCCTACGAGCAGTACTTC
12	TRBV7-9	NA	TRBJ1-2	NA	CASSFEQGGYTF	TGTGCCAGCAGCTTTGAACAGGGTGGCTACACCTTC
13	TRBV11-2	few	TRBJ2-7	TRBD1	CASSLGQGFEQYF	TGTGCCAGCAGCCTGGGACAGGGTTTCGAGCAGTACTTC
15	TRBV15	NA	TRBJ2-5	NA	CATSAGLSKQETQYF	TGTGCCACCAGCGCCGGACTCTCTAAGCAAGAGACCCAGTACTTC
12	TRBV2	NA	TRBJ2-7	NA	CASSRDNYEQYF	TGTGCCAGCAGCCGGGACAACTACGAGCAGTACTTC
17	TRBV7-9	NA	TRBJ2-3	TRBD1	CASSFERLTGQSDTQYF	TGTGCCAGCAGCTTCGAACGACTGACAGGGCAGTCAGATACGCAGTATTTT
15	TRBV2	NA	TRBJ1-4	NA	CASSVAGGSREKLFF	TGTGCCAGCAGTGTGGCGGGGGGTAGTCGGGAAAAACTGTTTTTT
17	TRBV25-1	few	TRBJ1-3	TRBD1	CASSATGTGVSGNTIYF	TGTGCCAGCAGTGCGACCGGGACAGGAGTCTCTGGAAACACCATATATTTT
14	TRBV6-1	once	TRBJ2-1	NA	CASSLLNRDNEQFF	TGTGCCAGCTCATTGCTGAACAGGGACAATGAGCAGTTCTTC
14	TRBV9	NA	TRBJ2-5	NA	CASSVGGGEETQYF	TGTGCCAGCAGCGTGGGAGGAGGAGAGGAGACCCAGTACTTC
15	TRBV18	few	TRBJ2-7	NA	CASSPLGGAVHEQYF	TGTGCCAGCTCACCACTGGGGGGGGCGGTCCACGAGCAGTACTTC
16	TRBV5-1	NA	TRBJ2-5	TRBD1	CASSLAVTGAGETQYF	TGCGCCAGCAGCTTGGCCGTGACAGGGGCTGGAGAGACCCAGTACTTC
16	TRBV19	NA	TRBJ2-5	NA	CASSTPRDWNQETQYF	TGTGCCAGTAGTACTCCCCGGGACTGGAACCAAGAGACCCAGTACTTC
15	TRBV7-9	NA	TRBJ1-2	NA	CASSSALGANYGYTF	TGTGCCAGCAGCTCTGCACTGGGAGCTAACTATGGCTACACCTTC
15	TRBV25-1	NA	TRBJ1-3	NA	CASRPGQNSGNTIYF	TGTGCCAGCAGACCGGGACAAAACTCTGGAAACACCATATATTTT
19	TRBV7-3	NA	TRBJ2-1	NA	CASSLHPAGLAPSYNEQFF	TGTGCCAGCAGCTTACATCCCGCGGGGCTAGCACCCTCTTACAATGAGCAGTTCTTC
13	TRBV7-2	NA	TRBJ2-5	NA	CASSFGGDETQYF	TGTGCCAGCAGCTTTGGAGGGGATGAGACCCAGTACTTC
15	TRBV12-5	NA	TRBJ1-2	TRBD1	CASGPGQDRGYGYTF	TGTGCTAGTGGTCCCGGACAGGACAGAGGCTATGGCTACACCTTC
14	TRBV6-5	NA	TRBJ2-2	NA	CASSYGTYTGELFF	TGTGCCAGCAGTTACGGTACATACACCGGGGAGCTGTTTTTT
11	TRBV5-1	NA	TRBJ2-7	NA	CASSWGGEQYF	TGCGCCAGCAGCTGGGGAGGTGAGCAGTACTTC
13	TRBV7-2	NA	TRBJ2-4	TRBD1	CASSGMGQGAQYF	TGTGCCAGCAGCGGAATGGGACAGGGGGCGCAGTACTTC
14	TRBV27	once	TRBJ2-7	TRBD1	CASSSPWTGTEQYF	TGTGCCAGCAGTTCTCCCTGGACAGGGACCGAGCAGTACTTC